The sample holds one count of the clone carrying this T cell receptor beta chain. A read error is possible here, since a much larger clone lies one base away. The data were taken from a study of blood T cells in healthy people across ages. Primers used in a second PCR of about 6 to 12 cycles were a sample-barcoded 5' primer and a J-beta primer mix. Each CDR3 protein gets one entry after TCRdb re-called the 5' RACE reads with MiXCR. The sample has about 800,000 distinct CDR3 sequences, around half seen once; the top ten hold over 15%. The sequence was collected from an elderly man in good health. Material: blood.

CDR3 sequence: CTSSESGQRQETQYF. Written as DNA, the CDR3 is TGTACCAGCAGCGAAAGTGGACAGCGTCAAGAGACCCAGTACTTC. The gene calls are TRBV3-1 and TRBJ2-5; D is perhaps TRBD1 (6 bases). From germline, CDR1 is LGHDT and CDR2 YNNKEL (reference sequence). The CDR3 is 15 amino acids.